This TCR beta chain is from a study of blood T cells in healthy people across ages. Then a second PCR, running roughly 7 to 11 cycles, was carried out with a sample-barcoded 5' primer and a J-beta primer mix. A template-switch adaptor that had 12 random nucleotides put a tag on each cDNA molecule. One entry per CDR3 protein, called by TCRdb with MiXCR from the 5' RACE reads. The table lists just over 800,000 distinct CDR3 sequences, about 62% of them singletons, with around 30% in the top ten. There are 15 residues in the CDR3. The germline V gene has CDR1 MNHEY and CDR2 SVGEGT. Unmatched junction bases numbered 10, after V lost 5 bases and J lost 4 bases.

This TCR came from a man aged 30 to 45 in good health. The chain uses TRBV6-2 or TRBV6-3 and TRBJ2-5, with TRBD2 matching over 7 bases. The sequenced sample consisted of blood. In nucleotides, the CDR3 is TGTGCCAGCAGTCGTACCGGGGGGAGAGGAGAGACCCAGTACTTC. This codes for CASSRTGGRGETQYF.